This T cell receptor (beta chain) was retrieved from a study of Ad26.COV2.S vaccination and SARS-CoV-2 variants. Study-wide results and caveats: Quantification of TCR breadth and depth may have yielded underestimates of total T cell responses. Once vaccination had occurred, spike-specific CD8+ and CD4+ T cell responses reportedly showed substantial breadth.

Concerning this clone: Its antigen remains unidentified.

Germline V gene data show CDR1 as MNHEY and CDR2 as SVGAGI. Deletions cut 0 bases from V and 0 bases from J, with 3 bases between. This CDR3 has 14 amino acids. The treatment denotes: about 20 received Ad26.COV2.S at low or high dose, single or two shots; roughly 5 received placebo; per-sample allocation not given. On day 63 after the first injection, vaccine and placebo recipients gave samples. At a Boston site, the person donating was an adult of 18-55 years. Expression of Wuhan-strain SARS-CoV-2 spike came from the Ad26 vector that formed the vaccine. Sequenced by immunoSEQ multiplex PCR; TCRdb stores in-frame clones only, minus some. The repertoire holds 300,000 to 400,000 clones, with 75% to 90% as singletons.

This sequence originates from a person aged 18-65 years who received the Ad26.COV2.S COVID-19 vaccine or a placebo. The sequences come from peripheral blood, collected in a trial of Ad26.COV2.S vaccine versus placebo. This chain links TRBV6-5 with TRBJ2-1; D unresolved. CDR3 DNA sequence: TGTGCCAGCAGTTACTCGGACTCCTACAATGAGCAGTTCTTC. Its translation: CASSYSDSYNEQFF.